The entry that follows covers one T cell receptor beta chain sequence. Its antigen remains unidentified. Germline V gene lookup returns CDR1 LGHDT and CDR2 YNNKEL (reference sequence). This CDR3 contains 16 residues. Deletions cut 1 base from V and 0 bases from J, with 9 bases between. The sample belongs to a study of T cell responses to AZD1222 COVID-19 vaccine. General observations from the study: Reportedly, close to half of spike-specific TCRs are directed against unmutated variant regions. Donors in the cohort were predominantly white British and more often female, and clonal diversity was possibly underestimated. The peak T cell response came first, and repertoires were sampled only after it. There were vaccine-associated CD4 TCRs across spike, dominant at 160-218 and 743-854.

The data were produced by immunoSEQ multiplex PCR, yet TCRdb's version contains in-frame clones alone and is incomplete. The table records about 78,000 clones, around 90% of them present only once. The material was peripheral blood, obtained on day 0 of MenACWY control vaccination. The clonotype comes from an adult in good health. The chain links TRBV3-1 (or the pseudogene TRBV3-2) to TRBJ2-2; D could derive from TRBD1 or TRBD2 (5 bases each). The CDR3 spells CASSQGGGPNTGELFF. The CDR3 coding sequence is TGTGCCAGCAGCCAAGGGGGCGGGCCGAACACCGGGGAGCTGTTTTTT.